These 30 T cell receptor beta chains were all obtained from the same sample, sequenced in a study of blood T cell repertoires in COVID-19. Profiling relied on immunoSEQ multiplex PCR, and the TCRdb table lists in-frame clones only, not all of them. The sample lists roughly 200,000 clones; 83% were seen once. The sequencing input was peripheral blood. Receptors originate from a woman younger than 45 with COVID-19, enrolled during active disease.

The genes are TRBV7-3 and TRBJ2-5; 8 bases line up with TRBD1. From germline, CDR1 is SGHTA and CDR2 FQGTGA. Trimming took 4 bases from V and 5 from J; bases not matched to a gene: 3. CDR3 length equals 13 residues. The CDR3 loop reads CASSSGQAETQYF. The CDR3, as DNA: TGTGCCAGCAGCTCGGGACAGGCCGAGACCCAGTACTTC.

This sequence joins TRBV19 and TRBJ1-2; the match to TRBD1 covers 7 bases. Germline CDR1 is LNHDA and CDR2 is SQIVND (reference sequence). CDR3 length: 15 residues. Trimming removed 7 bases from V and 5 bases from J; junction bases left unmatched: 13. CDR3 in DNA: TGTGCCAGTACTACGACAGGGCGGCTGATATATGGCTACACCTTC. It specifies CASTTTGRLIYGYTF.

Only one count was recorded for this clone. The V call is TRBV5-5, the J call TRBJ2-1; no clear D. The CDR3 extends over 13 amino acids. CDR1 SGHKS and CDR2 YYEKEE come from the germline V gene (reference sequence). Trimming took 1 base from V and 7 from J, leaving 9 bases between them. CDR3 coding DNA: TGTGCCAGCAGCTTGCTCGGAGCGAATGAGCAGTTCTTC. This gives the protein CASSLLGANEQFF. The full variable domain, with the rest looked up from reference TRBV5-5 and TRBJ2-1, is DAGVTQSPTHLIKTRGQQVTLRCSPISGHKSVSWYQQVLGQGPQFIFQYYEKEERGRGNFPDRFSARQFPNYSSELNVNALLLGDSALYLCASSLLGANEQFFGPGTRLTVL.

This chain uses TRBV30 with TRBJ1-3; 9 nucleotides agree with TRBD1. Germline trimming cut 2 bases from V and 3 bases from J; bases unmatched to any gene: 8. CDR3 size: 16 residues. In germline, CDR1 is GTSNPN, CDR2 SVGIG (reference sequence). CDR3 loop: CAWSPVGDRVGNTIYF. CDR3 coding DNA: TGTGCCTGGAGTCCCGTGGGGGACAGGGTTGGAAACACCATATATTTT.

The chain recombines TRBV9 with TRBJ1-2; perhaps TRBD1 as D (5 bases). The CDR3 is 13 amino acids. Trimming stripped 3 bases from V and 4 bases from J, with 10 bases between. CDR1 SGDLS and CDR2 YYNGEE come from the germline V gene. This chain's CDR3 is CASSAQGGYGYTF. Here the CDR3 DNA reads TGTGCCAGCAGCGCCCAGGGTGGCTATGGCTACACCTTC.

V usage is TRBV3-1 (or the pseudogene TRBV3-2) and J usage is TRBJ2-5; the D is unclear. The CDR3 sequence is 15 residues long. Germline lookup yields CDR1 LGHDT and CDR2 YNNKEL (reference sequence). Trimming took off 0 bases at V and 1 base at J, with 9 bases between the two ends. CDR3 bases: TGTGCCAGCAGCCAAGATCAAACGGTCCAAGAGACCCAGTACTTC. Translating it yields CASSQDQTVQETQYF.

The J gene is TRBJ1-6, the V gene TRBV18, with a tentative D call TRBD1 (5 bases). V shed 4 bases and J shed 6 bases, with 16 bases lying between them. Germline V gene data show CDR1 as KGHSH and CDR2 as LQKENI. This CDR3 is built from 16 residues. The CDR3 nucleotides read TGTGCCAGCTCACTTCTAGGGGAATTGCTTAATTCACCCCTCCACTTT. It is translated as CASSLLGELLNSPLHF.

The sample holds many counts of this clone. The genes are TRBV3-1 (or the pseudogene TRBV3-2) and TRBJ1-1, with unresolved D. Germline V lookup: CDR1 LGHDT, CDR2 YNNKEL (reference sequence). V lost 1 base to trimming and J lost 4 bases, with 7 bases between them. The CDR3 covers 13 residues. The CDR3 region is CASSQAAGTEAFF. DNA for the CDR3: TGTGCCAGCAGCCAAGCAGCAGGCACTGAAGCTTTCTTT.

CDR3 in amino acids: CASIREEALGYTF. The CDR3 region has the DNA TGTGCCAGCATTCGGGAGGAGGCGTTAGGCTACACCTTC. The chain recombines TRBV25-1 with TRBJ1-2, with unresolved D. Trimming took off 7 bases at V and 8 bases at J, with 17 bases between the two ends. The CDR3 is 13 residues long. The V gene's germline CDR1 is MGHDK and CDR2 SYGVNS.

This chain joins TRBV5-4 and TRBJ2-5, with TRBD1 as a possible D gene (6 bases). Trimming removed 4 bases from V and 4 bases from J, with 20 bases in between. Germline V gives CDR1 SGHNT, CDR2 YYREEE (reference sequence). The CDR3 has 16 residues. DNA of the CDR3: TGTGCCAGCAGCCGCAAACTAGGGGGTGCGGCAGAGACCCAGTACTTC. As protein: CASSRKLGGAAETQYF.

The chain uses TRBV30 and TRBJ1-5; 9 bases are shared with TRBD1. Germline loops: CDR1 GTSNPN, CDR2 SVGIG (reference sequence). This CDR3 contains 19 residues. The junction had 18 bases not matched to a gene; V was cut back by 2 bases and J by 4 bases. Here the CDR3 DNA reads TGTGCCTGGAGTCCAACGAGAACAGGGGGCGCAGGGAAGAATCAGCCCCAGCATTTT. Protein sequence: CAWSPTRTGGAGKNQPQHF.

This rearrangement joins TRBV18 to TRBJ1-3; no definite D call. This CDR3 is built from 17 residues. The germline CDR1 and CDR2 sequences are KGHSH and LQKENI. With 3 bases removed from V and 0 bases from J, the gap between germline ends came to 15 bases. CDR3 sequence reads: CASSPYSSSYSGNTIYF. The CDR3 DNA reads TGTGCCAGCTCACCTTATAGCAGTTCTTACTCTGGAAACACCATATATTTT.

The chain is built from TRBV7-2 and TRBJ1-1; D ambiguous. From germline, CDR1 is SGHTA and CDR2 FQGNSA. The CDR3 spans 13 residues. V was shortened by 0 bases and J by 1 base, with 3 bases between the two germline ends. The CDR3 is CASSLARNTEAFF. The CDR3, as DNA: TGTGCCAGCAGCTTAGCCCGGAACACTGAAGCTTTCTTT.

The genes are TRBV28 and TRBJ1-5; D call uncertain. The CDR3 totals 13 residues. The germline V gene has CDR1 MDHEN and CDR2 SYDVKM. Between the trimmed V and J ends, which lost 3 bases and 4 bases, there was a span of 7 bases. Here the CDR3 DNA reads TGTGCCAGCAGTTTTACAGAGAATCAGCCCCAGCATTTT. Its protein product is CASSFTENQPQHF.

The CDR3 nucleotides read TGTGCCAGCAGTCCAGTACGTCAGCCCCAGCATTTT. Translated, it gives CASSPVRQPQHF. The chain combines TRBV6-4 with TRBJ1-5; D unresolved. The CDR3 covers 12 residues. Trimming shortened V by 5 bases and J by 6 bases, and 8 bases separated the two germline ends. Germline V CDR1 and CDR2: MRHNA, SNTAGT.

The gene calls are TRBV9 and TRBJ2-2, with D maybe TRBD1 (6 bases). V gave up 3 bases and J gave up 3 bases, with 15 bases separating them. Per germline, CDR1 SGDLS and CDR2 YYNGEE. The CDR3 is 16 residues long. CDR3 amino acids: CASSEQGFVDTGELFF. The CDR3 DNA sequence: TGTGCCAGCAGCGAACAGGGTTTCGTTGACACCGGGGAGCTGTTTTTT.

V and J are TRBV4-3 and TRBJ1-6, with TRBD1 identical over 8 bases. Germline assignment: CDR1 LGHNA and CDR2 YSLEER. The CDR3 covers 14 residues. Trimming at V came to 3 bases and at J to 6 bases, leaving 1 base not matched to a gene. The CDR3, as DNA: TGCGCCAGCAGCCAGGGACAGGTTAATTCACCCCTCCACTTT. Translation: CASSQGQVNSPLHF.

The V gene is TRBV30, the J gene TRBJ1-3, with 8 bases matching TRBD1. J lost 4 bases, V lost 6 bases, and 8 bases had no gene match. Germline V gene lookup returns CDR1 GTSNPN and CDR2 SVGIG (reference sequence). This CDR3 is built from 14 residues. The CDR3: CACGQGARGNTIYF. In nucleotides, the CDR3 is TGTGCCTGCGGGCAGGGGGCGCGGGGAAACACCATATATTTT.

This clone was seen just once. The chain employs TRBV12-3 or TRBV12-4 and TRBJ2-7, with TRBD1 matching 7 bases. The V and J ends lost 5 bases and 3 bases, in that order; junction bases with no gene match: 4. This CDR3 has 13 amino acids. The chain's CDR3 is CASSLGQVYEQYF. The CDR3, as DNA: TGTGCCAGCAGTCTCGGACAGGTCTACGAGCAGTACTTC.

V gene TRBV25-1 combines with J gene TRBJ1-2; unclear D gene. Germline V lookup: CDR1 MGHDK, CDR2 SYGVNS. The V gene lost 8 bases and the J gene lost 4 bases, with 11 bases spanning the gap. The CDR3 has 12 residues. CDR3 sequence reads: CASHSGSYGYTF. CDR3 nucleotide sequence: TGTGCCAGCCACTCCGGGAGCTATGGCTACACCTTC.

J is TRBJ2-2 and V is TRBV9, with 7 bases aligning to TRBD1. CDR1 is SGDLS, CDR2 YYNGEE, per germline. This CDR3 contains 15 residues. Trimming cost V 4 bases and J 2 bases; bases outside gene matches: 5. CDR3 amino acids: CASSSGTANTGELFF. The CDR3, as DNA: TGTGCCAGCAGCTCCGGGACAGCAAACACCGGGGAGCTGTTTTTT.

The V and J genes are TRBV25-1 and TRBJ1-2, with D possibly being TRBD1 (5 bases). This CDR3 is 13 amino acids long. Trimming stripped 0 bases from V and 8 bases from J, with 10 bases between. In germline, CDR1 is MGHDK, CDR2 SYGVNS. The CDR3 loop reads CASSEYERGGYTF. In DNA, the CDR3 is TGTGCCAGCAGTGAATATGAAAGGGGCGGCTACACCTTC.

This clone was seen more than once but under ten times. The gene calls are TRBV27 and TRBJ2-7; D not certain. The CDR3 is 13 residues long. Trimming pared 0 bases from V and 4 bases from J, leaving 7 bases between. The germline V gene encodes CDR1 MNHEY and CDR2 SMNVEV (reference sequence). CDR3 nucleotides: TGTGCCAGCAGTTTATCGCGAGGATACGAGCAGTACTTC. Amino acid sequence: CASSLSRGYEQYF.

CDR3 nucleotides: TGTGCCAGCAGCCCAAATGTGGGCCGCCAAGAGACCCAGTACTTC. Protein sequence: CASSPNVGRQETQYF. The chain combines TRBV14 with TRBJ2-5; D not resolved. Trimming pared 4 bases from V and 1 base from J, leaving 13 bases between. The germline CDR1 and CDR2 sequences are SGHDN and FVKESK. There are 15 residues in the CDR3.

The rearrangement links TRBV7-9 to TRBJ1-2; D not resolved. The germline gives CDR1 SEHNR, CDR2 FQNEAQ (reference sequence). The CDR3 sequence is 14 residues long. V lost 7 bases to trimming and J lost 4 bases, with 16 bases between them. CDR3 DNA: TGTGCCAGCACCCCCCCGGGGATGGGCTATGGCTACACCTTC. Translation gives CASTPPGMGYGYTF. The variable domain in full, completed from reference TRBV7-9 and TRBJ1-2, reads DTGVSQNPRHKITKRGQNVTFRCDPISEHNRLYWYRQTLGQGPEFLTYFQNEAQLEKSRLLSDRFSAERPKGSFSTLEIQRTEQGDSAMYLCASTPPGMGYGYTFGSGTRLTVV.

This sequence joins TRBV2 and TRBJ1-4; no reliable D call. There are 16 residues in the CDR3. CDR1 is SNHLY and CDR2 is FYNNEI in the germline V gene. V was cut by 6 bases and J by 7 bases, with 21 bases left in between. Written as DNA, the CDR3 is TGTGCCAGCAGCGCCCCTGGGGTGGGTGGGAGTGAAAAACTGTTTTTT. This gives the protein CASSAPGVGGSEKLFF.

J is TRBJ2-1 and V is TRBV6-2 or TRBV6-3; possibly TRBD2 for D (5 bases). The CDR3 length is 14 residues. The V and J ends lost 4 bases and 6 bases respectively, with 13 bases between them. From germline, CDR1 is MNHEY and CDR2 SVGEGT. In DNA form, the CDR3 reads TGTGCCAGCAGTTTACAGCCAGGAGGCAATGAGCAGTTCTTC. Its protein is CASSLQPGGNEQFF.

V and J are TRBV9 and TRBJ2-1; 11 bases match TRBD2. Trimming at V came to 0 bases and at J to 3 bases, leaving 5 bases not matched to a gene. The CDR3 contains 17 residues. Germline CDR1 is SGDLS and CDR2 is YYNGEE. CDR3 sequence: CASSVGPGLAVYNEQFF. CDR3 bases: TGTGCCAGCAGCGTAGGCCCGGGACTAGCGGTCTACAATGAGCAGTTCTTC. The entire variable domain, with the rest obtained from reference TRBV9 and TRBJ2-1, is as follows: DSGVTQTPKHLITATGQRVTLRCSPRSGDLSVYWYQQSLDQGLQFLIQYYNGEERAKGNILERFSAQQFPDLHSELNLSSLELGDSALYFCASSVGPGLAVYNEQFFGPGTRLTVL.

The V and J genes are TRBV19 and TRBJ2-3; 11 nucleotides match TRBD2. The CDR3 loop spans 16 amino acids. V trimming: 5 bases; J trimming: 2 bases; junction bases outside the gene matches: 6. CDR1 LNHDA and CDR2 SQIVND come from the germline V gene (reference sequence). This chain's CDR3 is CASSPGLAGYTDTQYF. The CDR3 region has the DNA TGTGCCAGTAGTCCTGGACTAGCGGGTTACACAGATACGCAGTATTTT.

This clone was recorded a few times. The rearrangement joins TRBV12-3 or TRBV12-4 to TRBJ2-5; weak D call: TRBD2 (5 bases). The CDR3 is 13 amino acids. V lost 6 bases, J lost 5 bases, and 13 bases lay in between. CDR3 residues: CASSSGVRETQYF. The CDR3 bases are TGTGCCAGCAGCTCCGGGGTTAGGGAGACCCAGTACTTC.